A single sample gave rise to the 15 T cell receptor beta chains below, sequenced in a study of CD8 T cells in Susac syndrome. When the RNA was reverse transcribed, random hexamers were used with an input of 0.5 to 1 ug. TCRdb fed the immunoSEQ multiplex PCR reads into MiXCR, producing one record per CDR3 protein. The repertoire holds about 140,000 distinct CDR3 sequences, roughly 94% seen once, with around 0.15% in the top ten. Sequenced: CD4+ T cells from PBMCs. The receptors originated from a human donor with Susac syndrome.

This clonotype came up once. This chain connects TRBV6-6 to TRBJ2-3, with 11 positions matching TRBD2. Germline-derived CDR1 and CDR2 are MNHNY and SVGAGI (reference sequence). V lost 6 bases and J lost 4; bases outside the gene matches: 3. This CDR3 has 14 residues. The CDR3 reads CASRPTSGADTQYF. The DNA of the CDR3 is TGTGCCAGCAGGCCGACTAGCGGGGCAGATACGCAGTATTTT.

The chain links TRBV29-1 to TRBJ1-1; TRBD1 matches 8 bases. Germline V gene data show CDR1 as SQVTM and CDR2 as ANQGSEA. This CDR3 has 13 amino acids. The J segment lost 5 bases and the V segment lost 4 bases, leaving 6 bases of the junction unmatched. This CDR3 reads CSVVYRTGTEAFF. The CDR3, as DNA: TGCAGCGTTGTCTATCGGACAGGGACTGAAGCTTTCTTT.

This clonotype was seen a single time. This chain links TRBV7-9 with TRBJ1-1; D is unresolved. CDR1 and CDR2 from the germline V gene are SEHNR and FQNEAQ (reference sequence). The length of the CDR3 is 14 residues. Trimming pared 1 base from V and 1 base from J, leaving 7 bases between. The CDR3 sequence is CASSLGHQNTEAFF. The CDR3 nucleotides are TGTGCCAGCAGCTTAGGACACCAGAACACTGAAGCTTTCTTT.

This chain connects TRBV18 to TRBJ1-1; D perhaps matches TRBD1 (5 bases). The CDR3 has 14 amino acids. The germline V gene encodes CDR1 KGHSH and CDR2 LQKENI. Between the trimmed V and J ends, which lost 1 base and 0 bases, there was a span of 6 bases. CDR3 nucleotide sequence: TGTGCCAGCTCACCACAGGGGATGAACACTGAAGCTTTCTTT. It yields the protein CASSPQGMNTEAFF. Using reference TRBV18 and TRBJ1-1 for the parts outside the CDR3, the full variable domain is NAGVMQNPRHLVRRRGQEARLRCSPMKGHSHVYWYRQLPEEGLKFMVYLQKENIIDESGMPKERFSAEFPKEGPSILRIQQVVRGDSAAYFCASSPQGMNTEAFFGQGTRLTVV.

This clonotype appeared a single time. The CDR3 protein is CASSPKVRRGTNEQFF. DNA of the CDR3: TGTGCCAGCAGCCCCAAGGTCAGGAGGGGCACCAATGAGCAGTTCTTC. The chain employs TRBV7-9 and TRBJ2-1, with TRBD2 as a possible D gene (6 bases). CDR1 and CDR2 from the germline V gene are SEHNR and FQNEAQ (reference sequence). The CDR3 spans 16 residues. With 5 bases removed from V and 6 bases from J, the gap between germline ends came to 20 bases.

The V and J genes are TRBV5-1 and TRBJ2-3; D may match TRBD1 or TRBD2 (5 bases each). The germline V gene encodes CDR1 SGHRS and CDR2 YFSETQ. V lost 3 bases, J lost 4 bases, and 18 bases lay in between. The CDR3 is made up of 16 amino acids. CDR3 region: CASSSVGRLGADTQYF. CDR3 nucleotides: TGCGCCAGCAGCTCGGTGGGACGCCTAGGGGCAGATACGCAGTATTTT.

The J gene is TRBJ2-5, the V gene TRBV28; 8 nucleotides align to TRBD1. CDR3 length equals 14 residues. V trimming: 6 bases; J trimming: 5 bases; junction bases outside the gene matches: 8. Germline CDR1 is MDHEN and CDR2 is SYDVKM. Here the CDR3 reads CASSRTGSRETQYF. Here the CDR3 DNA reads TGTGCCAGCAGCCGGACAGGGTCACGGGAGACCCAGTACTTC.

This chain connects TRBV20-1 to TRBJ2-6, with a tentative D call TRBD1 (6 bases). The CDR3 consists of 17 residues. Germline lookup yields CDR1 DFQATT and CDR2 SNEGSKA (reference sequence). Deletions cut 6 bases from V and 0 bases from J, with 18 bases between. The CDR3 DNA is TGCAGTGCCTACTTCAGGGGTCCTCGCTCTGGGGCCAACGTCCTGACTTTC. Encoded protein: CSAYFRGPRSGANVLTF.

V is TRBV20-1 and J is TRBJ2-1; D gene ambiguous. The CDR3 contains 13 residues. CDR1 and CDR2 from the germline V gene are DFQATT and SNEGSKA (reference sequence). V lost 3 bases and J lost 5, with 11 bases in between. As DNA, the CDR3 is TGCAGTGCTAGTAGACAAACCCACAATGAGCAGTTCTTC. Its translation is CSASRQTHNEQFF.

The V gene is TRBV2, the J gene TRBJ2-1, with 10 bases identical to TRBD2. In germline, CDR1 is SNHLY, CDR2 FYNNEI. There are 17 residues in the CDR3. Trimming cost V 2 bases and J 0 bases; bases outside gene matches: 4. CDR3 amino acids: CASSETAGGPSYNEQFF. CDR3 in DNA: TGTGCCAGCAGTGAAACAGCGGGAGGGCCCTCCTACAATGAGCAGTTCTTC.

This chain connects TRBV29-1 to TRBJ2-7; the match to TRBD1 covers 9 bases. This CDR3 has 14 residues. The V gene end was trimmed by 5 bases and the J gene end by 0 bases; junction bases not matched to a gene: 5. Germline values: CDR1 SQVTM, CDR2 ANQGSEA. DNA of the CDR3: TGCAGCGTTATTGGGACAGGGAGCTCCTACGAGCAGTACTTC. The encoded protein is CSVIGTGSSYEQYF.

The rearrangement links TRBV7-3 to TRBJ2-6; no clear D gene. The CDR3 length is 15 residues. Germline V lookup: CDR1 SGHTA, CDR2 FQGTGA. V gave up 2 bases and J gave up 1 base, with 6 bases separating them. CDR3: CASSLLASGANVLTF. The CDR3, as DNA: TGTGCCAGCAGCTTATTGGCTTCTGGGGCCAACGTCCTGACTTTC. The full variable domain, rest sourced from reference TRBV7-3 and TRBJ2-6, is GAGVSQTPSNKVTEKGKYVELRCDPISGHTALYWYRQSLGQGPEFLIYFQGTGAADDSGLPNDRFFAVRPEGSVSTLKIQRTERGDSAVYLCASSLLASGANVLTFGAGSRLTVL.

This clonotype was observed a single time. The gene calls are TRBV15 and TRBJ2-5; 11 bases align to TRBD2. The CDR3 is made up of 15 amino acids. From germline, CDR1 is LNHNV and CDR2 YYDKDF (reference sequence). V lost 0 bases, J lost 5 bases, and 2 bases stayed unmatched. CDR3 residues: CATSRDSGGGETQYF. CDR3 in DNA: TGTGCCACCAGCAGAGATAGCGGGGGGGGCGAGACCCAGTACTTC. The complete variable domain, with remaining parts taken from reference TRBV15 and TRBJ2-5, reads DAMVIQNPRYQVTQFGKPVTLSCSQTLNHNVMYWYQQKSSQAPKLLFHYYDKDFNNEADTPDNFQSRRPNTSFCFLDIRSPGLGDTAMYLCATSRDSGGGETQYFGPGTRLLVL.

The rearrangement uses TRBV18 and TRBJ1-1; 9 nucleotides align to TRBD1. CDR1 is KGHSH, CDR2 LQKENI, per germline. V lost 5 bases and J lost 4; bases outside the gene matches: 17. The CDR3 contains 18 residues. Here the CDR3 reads CASSSLPGTGSLGTEAFF. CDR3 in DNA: TGTGCCAGCTCATCTCTCCCCGGGACAGGGTCTCTGGGCACTGAAGCTTTCTTT.

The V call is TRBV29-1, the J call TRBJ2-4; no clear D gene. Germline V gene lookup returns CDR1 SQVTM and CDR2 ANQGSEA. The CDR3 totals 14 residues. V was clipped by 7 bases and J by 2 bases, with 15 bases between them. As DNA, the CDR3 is TGCAGCGCCACCCTCTACCCCACCAAAAACATTCAGTACTTC. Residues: CSATLYPTKNIQYF.